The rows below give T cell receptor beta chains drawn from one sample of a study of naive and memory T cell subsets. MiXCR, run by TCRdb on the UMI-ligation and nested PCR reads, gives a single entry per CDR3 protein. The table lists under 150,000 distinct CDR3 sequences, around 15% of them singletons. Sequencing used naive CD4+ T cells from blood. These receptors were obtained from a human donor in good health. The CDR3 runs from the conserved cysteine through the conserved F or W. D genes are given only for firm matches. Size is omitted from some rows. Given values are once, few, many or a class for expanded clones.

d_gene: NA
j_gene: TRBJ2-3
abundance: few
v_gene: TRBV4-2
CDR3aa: CASSQEAGIGTQYF
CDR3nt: TGTGCCAGCAGCCAAGAGGCAGGGATAGGTACGCAGTATTTT

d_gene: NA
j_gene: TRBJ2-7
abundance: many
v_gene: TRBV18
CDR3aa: CASSPGMRNTFYEQYF
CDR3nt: TGTGCCAGCTCACCGGGGATGAGGAACACCTTCTACGAGCAGTACTTC

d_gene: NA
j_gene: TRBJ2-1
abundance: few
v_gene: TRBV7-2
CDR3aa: CASSDAPKAGEFF
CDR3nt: TGTGCCAGCAGCGACGCCCCTAAGGCGGGTGAGTTCTTC

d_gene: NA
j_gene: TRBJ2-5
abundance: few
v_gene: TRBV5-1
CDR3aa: CASSLERSKGETQYF
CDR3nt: TGCGCCAGCAGCTTGGAGCGGTCGAAAGGGGAGACCCAGTACTTC

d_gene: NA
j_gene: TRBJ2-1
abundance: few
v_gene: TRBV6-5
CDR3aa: CASSYSRGENEQFF
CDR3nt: TGTGCCAGCAGTTACTCTCGCGGAGAAAATGAGCAGTTCTTC

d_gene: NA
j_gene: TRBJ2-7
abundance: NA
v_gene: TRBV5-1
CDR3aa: CASSLAPRGTGTQQYF
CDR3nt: TGCGCCAGCAGCTTGGCTCCCCGGGGCACCGGGACTCAGCAGTACTTC

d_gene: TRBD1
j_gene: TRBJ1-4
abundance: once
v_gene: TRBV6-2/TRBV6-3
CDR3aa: CASRNGQGVGKLFF
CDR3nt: TGTGCCAGCAGAAACGGACAGGGCGTAGGAAAACTGTTTTTT

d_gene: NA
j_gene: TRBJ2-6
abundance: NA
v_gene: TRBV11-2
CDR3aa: CASSTPGANVLTF
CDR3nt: TGTGCCAGCAGCACTCCTGGGGCCAACGTCCTGACTTTC

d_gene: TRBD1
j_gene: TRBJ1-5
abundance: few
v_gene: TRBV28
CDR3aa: CASSSDRVGQPQHF
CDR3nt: TGTGCCAGCAGTTCAGACAGGGTCGGTCAGCCCCAGCATTTT

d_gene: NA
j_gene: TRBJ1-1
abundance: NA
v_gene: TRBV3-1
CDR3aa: CASSQANSDRPLF
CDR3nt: TGTGCCAGCAGCCAAGCTAACTCCGACCGGCCCCTCTTT

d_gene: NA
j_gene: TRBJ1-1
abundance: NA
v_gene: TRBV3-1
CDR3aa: CASSQDGGFRRGSEAFF
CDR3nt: TGTGCCAGCAGCCAAGATGGTGGGTTTAGGAGGGGATCTGAAGCTTTCTTT

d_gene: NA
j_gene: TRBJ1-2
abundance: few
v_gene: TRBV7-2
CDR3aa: CAGEGTNYGYTF
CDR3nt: TGTGCCGGCGAGGGGACTAACTATGGCTACACCTTC

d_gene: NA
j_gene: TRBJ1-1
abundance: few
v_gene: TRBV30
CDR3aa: CAWTPGAGQTQPNGGF
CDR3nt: TGTGCCTGGACACCCGGGGCCGGGCAAACCCAACCGAATGGGGGATTT

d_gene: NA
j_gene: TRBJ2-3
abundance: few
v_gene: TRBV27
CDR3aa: CASSLSGVTSTDTQYF
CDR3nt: TGTGCCAGCAGTTTATCCGGGGTTACTAGCACAGATACGCAGTATTTT

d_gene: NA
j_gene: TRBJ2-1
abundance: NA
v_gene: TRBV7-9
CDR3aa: CASSLIAIDEQFF
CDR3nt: TGTGCCAGCAGCTTAATAGCGATCGATGAGCAGTTCTTC

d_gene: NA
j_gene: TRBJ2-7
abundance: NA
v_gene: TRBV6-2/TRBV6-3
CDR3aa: CASSSRGAGRNGPVYEQYF
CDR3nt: TGTGCCAGCAGTTCCCGCGGGGCGGGCCGAAACGGGCCGGTCTACGAGCAGTACTTC

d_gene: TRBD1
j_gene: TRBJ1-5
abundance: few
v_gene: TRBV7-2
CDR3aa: CASSLVGQGTQPQHF
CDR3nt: TGTGCCAGCAGCTTAGTCGGACAGGGCACTCAGCCCCAGCATTTT

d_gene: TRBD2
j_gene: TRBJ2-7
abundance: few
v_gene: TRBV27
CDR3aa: CASSPRLAGGLEQYF
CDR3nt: TGTGCCAGCAGTCCCAGACTAGCGGGAGGGCTAGAGCAGTACTTC

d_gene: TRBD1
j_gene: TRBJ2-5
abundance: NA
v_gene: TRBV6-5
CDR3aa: CASSIAGTGAETQYF
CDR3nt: TGTGCCAGCAGCATCGCCGGGACAGGGGCGGAGACCCAGTACTTC

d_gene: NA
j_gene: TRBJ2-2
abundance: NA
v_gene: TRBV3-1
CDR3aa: CASLRNANTGELFF
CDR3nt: TGTGCCAGCCTGCGTAACGCGAACACCGGGGAGCTGTTTTTT

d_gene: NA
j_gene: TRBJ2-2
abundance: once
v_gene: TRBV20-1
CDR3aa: CSARDQRRTHGELFF
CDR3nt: TGCAGTGCTAGAGATCAGCGGAGAACTCACGGGGAGCTGTTTTTT

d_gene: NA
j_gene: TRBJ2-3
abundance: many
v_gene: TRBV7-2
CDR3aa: CASSWAVGTDTQYF
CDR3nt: TGTGCCAGCAGCTGGGCCGTTGGCACAGATACGCAGTATTTT

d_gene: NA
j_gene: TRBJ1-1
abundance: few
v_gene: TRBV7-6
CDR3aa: CAILLGREAFF
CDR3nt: TGTGCCATTCTCCTGGGACGTGAAGCTTTCTTT

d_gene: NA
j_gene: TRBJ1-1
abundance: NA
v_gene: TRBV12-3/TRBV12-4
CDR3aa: CASTRQPHTEAFF
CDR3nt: TGTGCCAGCACTCGGCAGCCACATACTGAAGCTTTCTTT

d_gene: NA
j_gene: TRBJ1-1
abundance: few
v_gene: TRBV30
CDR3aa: CAWSIGGNTEAFF
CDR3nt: TGTGCCTGGAGTATAGGGGGGAACACTGAAGCTTTCTTT

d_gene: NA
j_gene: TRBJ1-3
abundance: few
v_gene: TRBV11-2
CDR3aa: CASSLDGKKTDTIYF
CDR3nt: TGTGCCAGCAGCTTAGACGGCAAAAAGACGGACACCATATATTTT

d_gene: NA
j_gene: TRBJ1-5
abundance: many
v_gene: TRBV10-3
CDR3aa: CAISDSILRGAQHF
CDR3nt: TGTGCCATCAGTGATTCAATACTCCGGGGGGCCCAGCATTTT

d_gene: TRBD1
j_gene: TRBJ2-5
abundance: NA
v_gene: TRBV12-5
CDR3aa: CASGKRTGFMETQYF
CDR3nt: TGTGCTAGTGGTAAACGGACAGGGTTTATGGAGACCCAGTACTTC

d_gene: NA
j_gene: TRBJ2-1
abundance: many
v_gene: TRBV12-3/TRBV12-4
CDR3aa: CASSHPGAMQFF
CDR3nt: TGTGCCAGCAGTCACCCCGGGGCTATGCAGTTCTTC

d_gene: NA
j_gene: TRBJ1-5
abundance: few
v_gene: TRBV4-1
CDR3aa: CASSQDTDRGNQPQHF
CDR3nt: TGCGCCAGCAGCCAAGATACGGACAGAGGCAATCAGCCCCAGCATTTT

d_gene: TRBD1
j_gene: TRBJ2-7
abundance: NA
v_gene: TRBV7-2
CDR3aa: CASSFSTGTGGEQYF
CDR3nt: TGTGCCAGCAGCTTCTCCACCGGGACAGGGGGCGAGCAGTACTTC

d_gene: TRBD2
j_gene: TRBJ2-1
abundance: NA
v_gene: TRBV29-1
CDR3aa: CSVGFRVREDPYNEQFF
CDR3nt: TGCAGCGTTGGCTTCAGGGTGCGGGAGGACCCCTACAATGAGCAGTTCTTC

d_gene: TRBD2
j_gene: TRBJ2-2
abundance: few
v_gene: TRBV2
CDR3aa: CASSQGTSATGELFF
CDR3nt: TGTGCCAGCAGCCAAGGGACTAGCGCCACCGGGGAGCTGTTTTTT

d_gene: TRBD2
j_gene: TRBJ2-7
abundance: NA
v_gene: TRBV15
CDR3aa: CATSRRVTSGFSEQYF
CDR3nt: TGTGCCACCAGCCGCCGCGTGACTAGCGGGTTTTCCGAGCAGTACTTC

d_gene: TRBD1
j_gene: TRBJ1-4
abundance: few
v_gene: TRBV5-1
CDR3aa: CASSGTGGEKLFF
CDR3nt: TGCGCCAGCTCCGGGACAGGGGGTGAAAAACTGTTTTTT

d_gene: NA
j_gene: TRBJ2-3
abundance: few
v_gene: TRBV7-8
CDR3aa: CASSLAWSLARTDTQYF
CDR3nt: TGTGCCAGCAGCTTAGCGTGGTCGCTAGCCCGCACAGATACGCAGTATTTT

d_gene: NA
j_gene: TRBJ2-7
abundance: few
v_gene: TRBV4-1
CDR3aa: CASSQVADASYEQYF
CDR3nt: TGCGCCAGCAGCCAGGTGGCGGACGCCTCTTACGAGCAGTACTTC

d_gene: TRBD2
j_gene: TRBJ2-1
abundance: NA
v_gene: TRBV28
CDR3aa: CASSLRTSVGQFF
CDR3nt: TGTGCCAGCAGCCTTAGGACTAGCGTCGGGCAGTTCTTC

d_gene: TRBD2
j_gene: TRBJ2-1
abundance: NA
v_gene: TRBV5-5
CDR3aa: CASSLRLAGGIWGEQFF
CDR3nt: TGTGCCAGCAGCCTGAGACTAGCGGGAGGGATTTGGGGTGAGCAGTTCTTC

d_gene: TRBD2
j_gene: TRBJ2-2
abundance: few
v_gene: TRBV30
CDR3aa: CAWRTRNWGYTGELFF
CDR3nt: TGTGCCTGGCGGACTAGGAACTGGGGATACACCGGGGAGCTGTTTTTT

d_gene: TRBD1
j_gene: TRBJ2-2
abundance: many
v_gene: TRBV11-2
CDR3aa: CASSPRTGANTGELFF
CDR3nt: TGTGCCAGCAGCCCCAGGACAGGAGCGAACACCGGGGAGCTGTTTTTT

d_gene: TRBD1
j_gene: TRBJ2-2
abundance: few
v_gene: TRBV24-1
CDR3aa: CATSDRQGTGELFF
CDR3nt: TGTGCCACCAGTGATCGACAGGGCACCGGGGAGCTGTTTTTT

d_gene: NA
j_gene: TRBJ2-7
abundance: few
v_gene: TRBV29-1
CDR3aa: CSALTETYEQYF
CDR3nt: TGCAGCGCCCTGACAGAGACCTACGAGCAGTACTTC

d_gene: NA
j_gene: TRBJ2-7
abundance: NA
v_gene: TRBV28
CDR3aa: CASLGRAYYEQYF
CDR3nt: TGTGCCAGCTTGGGGCGGGCCTACTACGAGCAGTACTTC

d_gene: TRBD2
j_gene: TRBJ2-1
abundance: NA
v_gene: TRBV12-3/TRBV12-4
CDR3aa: CASSFGRASYNEQFF
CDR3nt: TGTGCCAGCAGTTTTGGGAGGGCCTCCTACAATGAGCAGTTCTTC

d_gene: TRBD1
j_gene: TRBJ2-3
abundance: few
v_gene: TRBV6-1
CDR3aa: CASSVTGEDTQYF
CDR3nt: TGTGCCAGCAGTGTGACAGGGGAAGATACGCAGTATTTT

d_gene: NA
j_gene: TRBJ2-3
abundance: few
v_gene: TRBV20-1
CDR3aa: CSASRGVGTDTQYF
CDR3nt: TGCAGTGCTAGTCGTGGTGTTGGCACAGATACGCAGTATTTT

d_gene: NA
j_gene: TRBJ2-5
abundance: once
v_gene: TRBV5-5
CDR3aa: CASSSLGSQETQYF
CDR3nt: TGTGCCAGCAGCTCCTTGGGATCTCAAGAGACCCAGTACTTC

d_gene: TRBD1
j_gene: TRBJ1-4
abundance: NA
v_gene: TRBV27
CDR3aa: CASSGQGLGEKLFF
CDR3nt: TGTGCCAGCAGCGGACAGGGGTTGGGTGAAAAACTGTTTTTT